These T cell receptor beta chains were read from a single sample in a study of cytomegalovirus exposure and HLA in healthy donors. Clones were sequenced by immunoSEQ multiplex PCR, and TCRdb holds only the in-frame ones, with some missing. This sample has 150,000 to 200,000 clones; 86% occur once, and the top ten carry under 2%. The sequenced sample was PBMCs. The receptor set was obtained from a woman under 30 in good health and CMV-seronegative. Each CDR3 is given with its conserved first and last residue. A D gene is named only where the DNA matches it firmly. For some rows the clone size is stated as once, few or many, or as a class when expanded; others skip it.

j_call clone_size v_call d_call cdr3_nt cdr3_aa
TRBJ1-2 NA TRBV28 NA TGTGCCAGCAGTTTACCCGGGGGAGGGAATGGCTACACCTTC CASSLPGGGNGYTF
TRBJ1-6 few TRBV2 TRBD1 TGTGCCAGCAGACAACCGGGACAGGAGAATTCACCCCTCCACTTT CASRQPGQENSPLHF
TRBJ1-1 NA TRBV7-2 NA TGTGCCAGCAGCTTGGGGCTCCACACTGAAGCTTTCTTT CASSLGLHTEAFF
TRBJ1-3 once TRBV6-5 NA TGTGCCAGCAGCCCCGGGTCAGGGGGAAACACCATATATTTT CASSPGSGGNTIYF
TRBJ2-7 NA TRBV5-4 NA TGTGCCAGCAGCTTGGCGGACGAGCAGTACTTC CASSLADEQYF
TRBJ1-5 few TRBV27 TRBD1 TGTGCCAGCAGTTTATACTCCGGGACAGTCGTAGGACAGCCCCAGCATTTT CASSLYSGTVVGQPQHF
TRBJ2-1 NA TRBV6-5 TRBD2 TGTGCCAGCAGTTATCAGCGGGGGGGCCTTCGAGACGAGCAGTTCTTC CASSYQRGGLRDEQFF
TRBJ1-1 few TRBV6-5 NA TGTGCCAGCAGTTTAGGAGGGAACACTGAAGCTTTCTTT CASSLGGNTEAFF
TRBJ2-3 NA TRBV30 TRBD2 TGTGCCTGCTCCTCCCCTAGCGGGGGGGCCGTTGGGGCAGATACGCAGTATTTT CACSSPSGGAVGADTQYF
TRBJ1-4 NA TRBV28 TRBD1 TGTGCCACCAGAGGGACAGGGGTTGAAAAACTGTTTTTT CATRGTGVEKLFF
TRBJ2-7 NA TRBV27 NA TGTGCCAGCAGTGCTGGGACAATCTACGAGCAGTACTTC CASSAGTIYEQYF
TRBJ2-1 NA TRBV5-1 TRBD2 TGCGCCAGCAGCTTGGGTAGCGGGAGGTCCAATGAGCAGTTCTTC CASSLGSGRSNEQFF
TRBJ2-7 NA TRBV28 TRBD1 TGTGCCAGCAGTCCCACCCCACAGGGGTTCGAGCAGTACTTC CASSPTPQGFEQYF
TRBJ1-5 NA TRBV7-2 NA TGTGCCAGCAGCATCAGGGGCAATCAGCCCCAGCATTTT CASSIRGNQPQHF
TRBJ2-2 NA TRBV11-3 TRBD1 TGTGCCAGCAGCCGGACAGGGGCGACCGGGGAGCTGTTTTTT CASSRTGATGELFF
TRBJ2-1 NA TRBV28 NA TGTGCCAGCAGTGGTAGCGGAGCCAGCTCCTACAATGAGCAGTTCTTC CASSGSGASSYNEQFF
TRBJ2-5 NA TRBV14 TRBD2 TGTGCCAGCAGCCAAGATCAGCTAGCGGGATTGGAGACCCAGTACTTC CASSQDQLAGLETQYF
TRBJ2-7 NA TRBV29-1 NA TGCAGCGCTGAGGAAATACAGGGCGAGCAGTACTTC CSAEEIQGEQYF